One TCR beta chain is described in this entry. Original analysis: Counts of nucleated cells, estimated from reference gene primer amplification, were obtained. Using immunoSEQ multiplex PCR, the repertoire was profiled, and TCRdb retains in-frame clones only, with some absent. Clone size and the V and J calls come from that table; the DNA yielded D and trimming. This sample has approximately 270,000 clones, with about 89% found just once. With 0 bases removed from V and 4 bases from J, the gap between germline ends came to 15 bases. This CDR3 contains 16 residues. The data derive from a study of blood T cell repertoires in COVID-19. Background on the study: COVID-19 samples from acute and convalescent phases originated in the United States, Italy and Spain. PBMCs, B-cell-depleted T cells, or T cells were the source of the cDNA or gDNA that made up the material.

The TCR originated in a man aged 45-60 years with acute or convalescent COVID-19. Input material: peripheral blood. The V call is TRBV23-1, the J call TRBJ1-2; D is unresolved. TRBV23-1 is flagged as an ORF with uncertain function. The CDR3 DNA is TGCGCCAGCAGTCAATCAAGCGAGTTTAGTTGCTATGGCTACACCTTC. It codes for CASSQSSEFSCYGYTF.